This T cell receptor beta chain was profiled in a study of T cell repertoires in cytomegalovirus infection. This clonotype occurred a few times. Antigen unknown. No DNA is shown, since the ends of the CDR3 on it are uncertain; the CDR3 is the one TCRdb lists. TCRdb called the reads again in MiXCR, with one record for every CDR3 protein. Of about 920,000 distinct CDR3 sequences in the sample, less than 35% were seen once. The sequence came from a human donor in good health (CMV status not recorded). Some clones in this sample may be carry-over from other donors' samples. This specimen consisted of cultured CD8+ T cells from PBMCs, obtained from culture after CMV antigen stimulation.

CDR3 region: CISVPEARTGPKYF. The rearrangement joins TRBV7-5 to TRBJ2-5; TRBD1, the table's D call, was not compared with the DNA. TRBV7-5 is assigned pseudogene status. The CDR3 length equals 14 residues, ends included.